This T cell receptor beta chain emerged from a study of blood T cell repertoires in COVID-19. Repertoires were generated with immunoSEQ multiplex PCR, while TCRdb's copy carries only in-frame clones and drops some. The sample shows 150,000 or so clones, 79% of them seen only once. J lost 6 bases, V lost 7 bases, and 11 bases had no gene match. Germline CDR1 is MNHEY and CDR2 is SVGAGI. The CDR3 sequence is 14 residues long. This clone was seen a few times. Sample: peripheral blood. This clonotype originated in a woman in her 70s with COVID-19, enrolled during active disease. V is TRBV6-5 and J is TRBJ1-1, with TRBD1 identical over 7 bases. DNA of the CDR3: TGTGCCAGCACCAGACGACAGGGAACGGCTGAAGCTTTCTTT. Protein: CASTRRQGTAEAFF.